The clone carrying this T cell receptor (beta chain) has only a few counts. Time point: patch test 1, 2 weeks after DPC sensitization. Treatment in this sample: therapeutic diphenylcyclopropenone sensitization with weekly scalp DPC. The data stem from a study of human T cells and chemical hapten exposure. Authors' processing steps: Sample TCR totals centred on a median of roughly 96,000, ranging about 20,000 to 690,600. TCRdb redid the calling of the RACE reads with MiXCR, one entry per CDR3 protein. These V and J calls derive from TCRdb rather than the authors' analysis. The repertoire consists of tens of thousands of distinct CDR3 sequences, with about 9.4% occurring once and the leading ten covering approximately 1.5%. Trimming cost V 1 base and J 6 bases; bases outside gene matches: 9. The germline V gene has CDR1 SGHAT and CDR2 FQNNGV. There are 16 residues in the CDR3.

The sample here was whole blood, taken in connection with sensitization to the hapten diphenylcyclopropenone (DPC). The sequence was collected from a woman aged 45-65 years with alopecia areata. Some clones in this sample may be carry-over from other donors' samples. This rearrangement joins TRBV11-2 to TRBJ2-7, with 10 bases aligning to TRBD2. The CDR3 nucleotides are TGTGCCAGCAGCTTAGTCCCTAGCGGGAGAGGGGCCGAGCAGTACTTC. Translated, it gives CASSLVPSGRGAEQYF.